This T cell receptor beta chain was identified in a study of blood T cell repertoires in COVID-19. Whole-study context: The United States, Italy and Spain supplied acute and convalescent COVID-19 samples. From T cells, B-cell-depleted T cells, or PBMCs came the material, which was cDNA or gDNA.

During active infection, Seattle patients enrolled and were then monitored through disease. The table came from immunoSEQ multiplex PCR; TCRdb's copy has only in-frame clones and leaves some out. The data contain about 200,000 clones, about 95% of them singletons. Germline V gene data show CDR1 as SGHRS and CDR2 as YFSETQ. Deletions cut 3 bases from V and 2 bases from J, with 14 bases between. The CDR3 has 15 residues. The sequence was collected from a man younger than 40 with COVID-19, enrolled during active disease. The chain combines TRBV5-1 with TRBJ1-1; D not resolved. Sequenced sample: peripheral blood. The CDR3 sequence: CASSSTLTVNTEAFF. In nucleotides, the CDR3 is TGCGCCAGCAGCTCAACTTTAACAGTTAACACTGAAGCTTTCTTT.